These 26 T cell receptor beta chains originate from one sample sequenced in a study of vaccination effects on CD4 cells after COVID-19. Antigen-specific CD4+ T cells were expanded (with viral peptide pools) by the ViraFEST assay ahead of sequencing. Investigators separated out CD4+ T cells once around eleven days of culture had passed. Nucleocapsid antibodies stayed negative before and after vaccination, showing no earlier SARS-CoV-2 infection. Using immunoSEQ multiplex PCR, the repertoire was profiled, and TCRdb retains in-frame clones only, with some absent. The sample carries about 23,000 clones, just under 75% recorded once. The antigens of these receptors remain unknown. The sample was CD4+ T cells from PBMCs cultured with SARS-CoV-2 spike peptides, taken before COVID-19 vaccination. The receptor source for this set is a human donor who received a COVID-19 vaccine.

The rearrangement uses TRBV10-2 and TRBJ2-7; D uncertain. The germline gives CDR1 WSHSY, CDR2 SAAADI. This CDR3 region has 13 residues. Trimming shortened V by 7 bases and J by 0 bases, and 10 bases separated the two germline ends. DNA for the CDR3: TGCGCCAGCACCCAGCAACCCTCCTACGAGCAGTACTTC. It specifies CASTQQPSYEQYF.

The J gene is TRBJ1-1, the V gene TRBV14; no definite D call. The length of the CDR3 is 17 residues. Germline values: CDR1 SGHDN, CDR2 FVKESK. Deletions cut 0 bases from V and 1 base from J, with 15 bases between. The CDR3 coding sequence is TGTGCCAGCAGCCAAGAAGTTGGGTCGTTTTGGAACACTGAAGCTTTCTTT. Amino acids: CASSQEVGSFWNTEAFF.

This chain joins TRBV19 and TRBJ2-3; weak D call: TRBD2 (6 bases). V was pared by 2 bases and J by 0 bases, with 18 bases between. Germline loops: CDR1 LNHDA, CDR2 SQIVND (reference sequence). There are 18 residues in the CDR3. The DNA of the CDR3 is TGTGCCAGTAGTATAAGTACTAAGCGGGCAACTAGCACAGATACGCAGTATTTT. This encodes CASSISTKRATSTDTQYF.

The V call is TRBV29-1, the J call TRBJ2-4; weak D call: TRBD2 (6 bases). This CDR3 is 14 amino acids long. CDR1 and CDR2 (germline): SQVTM, ANQGSEA. Trimming cost V 3 bases and J 0 bases, with 9 bases left between them. Here the CDR3 DNA reads TGCAGCGTTGAGGAGGGAATAGCCAAAAACATTCAGTACTTC. Encoded protein: CSVEEGIAKNIQYF.

The V call is TRBV18, the J call TRBJ1-2; 8 bases are shared with TRBD1. Trimming removed 5 bases from V and 5 bases from J; junction bases left unmatched: 4. CDR3 length: 13 amino acids. Germline lookup yields CDR1 KGHSH and CDR2 LQKENI. In nucleotides, the CDR3 is TGTGCCAGCTCAACCCAGGGGGCTTATGGCTACACCTTC. It translates to CASSTQGAYGYTF.

This clone was counted a few times. This chain uses TRBV3-1 (or the pseudogene TRBV3-2) with TRBJ2-2; the match to TRBD2 covers 9 bases. With 0 bases clipped from V and 6 bases from J, the junction kept 8 bases outside the gene matches. Germline assignment: CDR1 LGHDT and CDR2 YNNKEL (reference sequence). The CDR3 runs to 17 residues. CDR3: CASSQEFAGGVAGELFF. CDR3 nucleotide sequence: TGTGCCAGCAGCCAAGAATTCGCGGGAGGGGTCGCCGGGGAGCTGTTTTTT.

The gene calls are TRBV6-1 and TRBJ1-1, with D unclear. Germline lookup yields CDR1 MNHNS and CDR2 SASEGT. CDR3 length: 14 residues. The V gene lost 3 bases and the J gene lost 4 bases, with 12 bases spanning the gap. The CDR3 bases are TGTGCCAGCAGTGAGCTGGGGATGGGCACTGAAGCTTTCTTT. Its translation is CASSELGMGTEAFF.

The chain joins TRBV12-3 or TRBV12-4 to TRBJ1-2; 7 bases agree with TRBD1. This CDR3 contains 13 residues. Trimming cost V 5 bases and J 3 bases; bases outside gene matches: 3. Here the CDR3 DNA reads TGTGCCAGCAGTCCGACAGGGCACTATGGCTACACCTTC. This translates into CASSPTGHYGYTF.

The gene calls are TRBV3-1 (or the pseudogene TRBV3-2) and TRBJ2-3; D is unresolved. V was trimmed by 4 bases and J by 6 bases, leaving 11 bases between them. CDR3 size: 13 residues. Germline CDR1 and CDR2: LGHDT and YNNKEL (reference sequence). CDR3 residues: CASSPLGSDTQYF. As DNA, the CDR3 is TGTGCCAGCAGCCCCCTTGGGTCGGATACGCAGTATTTT.

V and J are TRBV5-1 and TRBJ1-3; a possible D gene is TRBD1 (6 bases). The ends were cut back, 2 bases at V and 3 bases at J, with 15 bases in the middle. The CDR3 totals 16 residues. From germline, CDR1 is SGHRS and CDR2 YFSETQ. DNA for the CDR3: TGCGCCAGCAGCTTAGGACAGCTAAATAGTGGAAACACCATATATTTT. Amino acid sequence: CASSLGQLNSGNTIYF.

This clone has just a few counts. The chain couples TRBV19 to TRBJ2-4; D perhaps matches TRBD1 (5 bases). This CDR3 region has 15 residues. The germline gives CDR1 LNHDA, CDR2 SQIVND (reference sequence). V gave up 0 bases and J gave up 3 bases, with 9 bases separating them. CDR3 amino acids: CASSIDAGHKNIQYF. The DNA of the CDR3 is TGTGCCAGTAGTATAGATGCAGGACACAAAAACATTCAGTACTTC.

Only one count was recorded for this clone. The chain employs TRBV30 and TRBJ1-5; D is ambiguous. The CDR3 runs 13 residues. The V gene's germline CDR1 is GTSNPN and CDR2 SVGIG (reference sequence). Trimming pared 3 bases from V and 6 bases from J, leaving 12 bases between. The DNA for the CDR3 is TGTGCCTGGAGCCGTAATGGGTTTCAGCCCCAGCATTTT. This sequence encodes CAWSRNGFQPQHF. Full variable domain (rest looked up from reference TRBV30 and TRBJ1-5): SQTIHQWPATLVQPVGSPLSLECTVEGTSNPNLYWYRQAAGRGLQLLFYSVGIGQISSEVPQNLSASRPQDRQFILSSKKLLLSDSGFYLCAWSRNGFQPQHFGDGTRLSIL.

V gene TRBV2 combines with J gene TRBJ1-5, with a weak D call TRBD1 (6 bases). The V gene lost 6 bases and the J gene lost 6 bases, with 18 bases spanning the gap. CDR3 length: 15 residues. The germline V gene has CDR1 SNHLY and CDR2 FYNNEI. CDR3 nucleotide sequence: TGTGCCAGCAGGGACAGACGGGGGGGGAGTCAGCCCCAGCATTTT. Translation: CASRDRRGGSQPQHF.

This clone was recorded once. The chain couples TRBV10-3 to TRBJ2-6, with D unclear. Germline loops: CDR1 ENHRY, CDR2 SYGVKD. V lost 2 bases to trimming and J lost 0 bases, with 8 bases between them. This CDR3 has 16 residues. This CDR3 is CAISEAPSSGANVLTF. The DNA for the CDR3 is TGTGCCATCAGTGAGGCACCTAGCTCTGGGGCCAACGTCCTGACTTTC.

The chain uses TRBV13 and TRBJ1-1, with D perhaps TRBD1 (5 bases). Germline CDR1 reads PRHDT; CDR2 reads FYEKMQ (reference sequence). There are 16 residues in the CDR3. Between the trimmed V and J ends, which lost 6 bases and 0 bases, there was a span of 17 bases. CDR3: CASRLMKWGMNTEAFF. The DNA for the CDR3 is TGTGCCAGCAGGCTTATGAAGTGGGGGATGAACACTGAAGCTTTCTTT.

This chain links TRBV27 with TRBJ2-7; tentatively, D is TRBD1 (6 bases). Trimming left V 2 bases short and J 2 bases short, with 10 bases between. CDR1 MNHEY and CDR2 SMNVEV come from the germline V gene (reference sequence). CDR3 length equals 14 residues. The CDR3 sequence is CASSLVGGTYEQYF. The CDR3 nucleotides read TGTGCCAGCAGTTTAGTTGGGGGCACCTACGAGCAGTACTTC.

This clone is medium-sized (0.01 to 0.1%) by share. The chain employs TRBV13 and TRBJ2-7; 7 bases are a match to TRBD1. The germline V gene encodes CDR1 PRHDT and CDR2 FYEKMQ (reference sequence). Losses at the gene ends were 5 bases for V and 1 base for J; bases not matched to a gene: 8. This CDR3 contains 15 residues. In DNA form, the CDR3 reads TGTGCCAGCAGCCCCAAACAGGGGATGTCCTACGAGCAGTACTTC. Its translation is CASSPKQGMSYEQYF.

The chain carries TRBV2 and TRBJ2-3, with 8 bases lining up with TRBD2. Germline-derived CDR1 and CDR2 are SNHLY and FYNNEI. The V gene end was trimmed by 3 bases and the J gene end by 2 bases; junction bases not matched to a gene: 7. This CDR3 has 16 amino acids. DNA of the CDR3: TGTGCCAGCAGTGAGATCGCGGGGGGTACCACAGATACGCAGTATTTT. Translated: CASSEIAGGTTDTQYF.

This clone turned up a few times. The J gene is TRBJ2-2, the V gene TRBV4-1, with TRBD1 identical over 8 bases. Germline CDR1 and CDR2: MGHRA and YSYEKL. With 4 bases clipped from V and 7 bases from J, the junction kept 5 bases outside the gene matches. The CDR3 spans 14 residues. The CDR3 DNA is TGCGCCAGCAGCCGCCAGGGGGCTCGCGGGGAGCTGTTTTTT. It codes for CASSRQGARGELFF.

V and J are TRBV4-1 and TRBJ2-5, with a weak D call TRBD1 (8 bases). The CDR3 runs to 15 residues. Trimming removed 5 bases at V and 7 bases at J, with 20 bases between. Germline CDR1 reads MGHRA; CDR2 reads YSYEKL. The CDR3 sequence: CASSARTTGEGTQYF. CDR3 DNA: TGCGCCAGCAGCGCACGGACGACAGGGGAGGGGACCCAGTACTTC.

This clone occurred a few times. This sequence joins TRBV5-1 and TRBJ2-7; 8 nucleotides match TRBD1. Germline-derived CDR1 and CDR2 are SGHRS and YFSETQ. V was clipped by 3 bases and J by 3 bases; unmatched bases: 8. This CDR3 is 15 amino acids long. The CDR3 here is CASSSGQETVYEQYF. The CDR3 region has the DNA TGCGCCAGCAGCTCGGGACAGGAGACCGTCTACGAGCAGTACTTC.

V and J are TRBV4-2 and TRBJ2-7; D is ambiguous. CDR1 LGHNA and CDR2 YNFKEQ come from the germline V gene. Trimming stripped 0 bases from V and 7 bases from J, with 10 bases between. This CDR3 is 13 amino acids long. The CDR3 protein is CASSQEFRQEQYF. In DNA form, the CDR3 reads TGTGCCAGCAGCCAAGAATTCCGCCAGGAGCAGTACTTC.

This clone was picked up a small number of times. The rearrangement links TRBV19 to TRBJ1-5; D gene ambiguous. This CDR3 is built from 12 residues. Germline V gives CDR1 LNHDA, CDR2 SQIVND (reference sequence). The ends were cut back, 5 bases at V and 3 bases at J, with 5 bases in the middle. In DNA, the CDR3 is TGTGCCAGTAGTTTCCACAATCAGCCCCAGCATTTT. Residues: CASSFHNQPQHF.

This clone was found a few times. The chain is built from TRBV19 and TRBJ2-2; D is undetermined. Germline CDR1 LNHDA, CDR2 SQIVND (reference sequence). The V end was cut by 3 bases, the J end by 0 bases, with 11 bases between. There are 16 residues in the CDR3. CDR3 in DNA: TGTGCCAGTAGTATTCAAGGCGGTACGAACACCGGGGAGCTGTTTTTT. As protein: CASSIQGGTNTGELFF. The complete variable domain, with remaining parts taken from reference TRBV19 and TRBJ2-2, reads DGGITQSPKYLFRKEGQNVTLSCEQNLNHDAMYWYRQDPGQGLRLIYYSQIVNDFQKGDIAEGYSVSREKKESFPLTVTSAQKNPTAFYLCASSIQGGTNTGELFFGEGSRLTVL.

This chain connects TRBV6-2 or TRBV6-3 to TRBJ2-3; D may be TRBD2 (6 bases). Trimming shortened V by 5 bases and J by 5 bases, and 14 bases separated the two germline ends. Germline loops: CDR1 MNHEY, CDR2 SVGEGT. The CDR3 length is 14 residues. The CDR3 sequence is CASSPRLGGDTQYF. The DNA for the CDR3 is TGTGCCAGCAGTCCCAGACTAGGAGGAGATACGCAGTATTTT.

This clone was picked up one time. This rearrangement joins TRBV4-1 to TRBJ2-7, with D perhaps TRBD1 or TRBD2 (5 bases each). From germline, CDR1 is MGHRA and CDR2 YSYEKL. This CDR3 region has 16 residues. Trimming took 0 bases from V and 0 from J, leaving 12 bases between them. DNA for the CDR3: TGCGCCAGCAGCCAAGACATCGGGACGTTCTCCTACGAGCAGTACTTC. Translation: CASSQDIGTFSYEQYF.